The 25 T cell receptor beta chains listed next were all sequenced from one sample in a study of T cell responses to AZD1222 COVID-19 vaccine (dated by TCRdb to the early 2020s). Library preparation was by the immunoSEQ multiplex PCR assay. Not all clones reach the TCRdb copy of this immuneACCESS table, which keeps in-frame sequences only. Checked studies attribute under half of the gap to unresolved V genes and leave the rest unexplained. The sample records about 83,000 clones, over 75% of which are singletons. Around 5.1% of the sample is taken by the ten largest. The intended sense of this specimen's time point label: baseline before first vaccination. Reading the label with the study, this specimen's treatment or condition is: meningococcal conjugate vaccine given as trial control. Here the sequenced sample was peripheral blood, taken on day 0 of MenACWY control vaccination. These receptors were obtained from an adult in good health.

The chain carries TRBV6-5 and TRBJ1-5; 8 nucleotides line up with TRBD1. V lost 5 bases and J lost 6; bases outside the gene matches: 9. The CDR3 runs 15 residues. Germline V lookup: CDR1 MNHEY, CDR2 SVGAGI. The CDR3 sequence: CASSIIGQGFQPQHF. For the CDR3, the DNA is TGTGCCAGCAGTATCATAGGACAGGGATTTCAGCCCCAGCATTTT.

CDR3 nucleotide sequence: TGTGCCAGCAGCCGATGGGGAGGACAGGGAAGTAGGAACACTGAAGCTTTCTTT. This translates into CASSRWGGQGSRNTEAFF. The chain carries TRBV28 and TRBJ1-1, with 8 bases identical to TRBD1. Germline CDR1 reads MDHEN; CDR2 reads SYDVKM. Trimming at V came to 6 bases and at J to 1 base, leaving 16 bases not matched to a gene. The CDR3 length is 18 residues.

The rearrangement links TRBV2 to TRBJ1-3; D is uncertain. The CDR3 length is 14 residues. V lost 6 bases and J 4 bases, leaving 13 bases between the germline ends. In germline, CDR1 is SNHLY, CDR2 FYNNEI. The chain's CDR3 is CASSTRSAGNTIYF. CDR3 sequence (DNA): TGTGCCAGCAGCACCAGGTCCGCAGGAAACACCATATATTTT.

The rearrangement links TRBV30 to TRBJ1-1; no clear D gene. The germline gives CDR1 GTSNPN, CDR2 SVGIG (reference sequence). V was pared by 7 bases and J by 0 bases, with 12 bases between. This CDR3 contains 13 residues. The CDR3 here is CASLSNLNTEAFF. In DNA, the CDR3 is TGTGCCTCCCTATCCAATTTGAACACTGAAGCTTTCTTT.

The CDR3 here is CASSQEGPGEKLFF. The CDR3 nucleotides read TGCGCCAGCAGCCAAGAGGGACCCGGTGAAAAACTGTTTTTT. The chain has TRBV4-1 and TRBJ1-4, with D possibly being TRBD1 (5 bases). The CDR3 runs 14 residues. The V end lost 0 bases, the J end lost 7 bases, and 9 bases lay between the germline ends. CDR1 MGHRA and CDR2 YSYEKL come from the germline V gene.

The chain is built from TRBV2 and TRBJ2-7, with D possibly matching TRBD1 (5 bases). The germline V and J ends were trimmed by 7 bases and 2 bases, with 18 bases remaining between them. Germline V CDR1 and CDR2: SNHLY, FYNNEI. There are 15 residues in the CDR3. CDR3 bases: TGTGCCAGCAAGAGGATTGGGGCAGGGCCCTACGAGCAGTACTTC. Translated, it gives CASKRIGAGPYEQYF.

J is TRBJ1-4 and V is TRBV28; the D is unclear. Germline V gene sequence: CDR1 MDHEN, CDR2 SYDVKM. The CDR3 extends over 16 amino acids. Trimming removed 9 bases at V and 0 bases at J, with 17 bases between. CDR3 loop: CASGRIAVATNEKLFF. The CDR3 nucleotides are TGTGCCAGTGGGAGAATCGCGGTTGCAACTAATGAAAAACTGTTTTTT.

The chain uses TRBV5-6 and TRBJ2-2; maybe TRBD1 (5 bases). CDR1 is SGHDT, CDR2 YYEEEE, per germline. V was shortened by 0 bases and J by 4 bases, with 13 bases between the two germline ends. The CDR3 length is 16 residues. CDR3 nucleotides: TGTGCCAGCAGCTTGGGTGGCAGGGAAGTCACCGGGGAGCTGTTTTTT. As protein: CASSLGGREVTGELFF.

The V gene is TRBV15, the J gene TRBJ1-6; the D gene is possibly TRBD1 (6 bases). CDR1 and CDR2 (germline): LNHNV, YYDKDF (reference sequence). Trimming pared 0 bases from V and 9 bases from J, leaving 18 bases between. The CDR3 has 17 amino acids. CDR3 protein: CATSRESLGEGGSPLHF. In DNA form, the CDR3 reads TGTGCCACCAGCAGAGAGTCTCTGGGGGAAGGGGGTTCACCCCTCCACTTT.

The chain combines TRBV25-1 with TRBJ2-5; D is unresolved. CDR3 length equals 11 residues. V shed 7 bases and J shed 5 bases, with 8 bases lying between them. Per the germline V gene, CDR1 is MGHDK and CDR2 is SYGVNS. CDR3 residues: CASKSWETQYF. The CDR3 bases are TGTGCCAGCAAAAGTTGGGAGACCCAGTACTTC.

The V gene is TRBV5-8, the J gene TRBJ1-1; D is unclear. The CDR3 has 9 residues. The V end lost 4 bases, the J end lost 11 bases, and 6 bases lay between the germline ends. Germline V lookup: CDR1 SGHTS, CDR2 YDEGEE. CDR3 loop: CASSPTAFF. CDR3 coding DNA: TGTGCCAGCAGCCCCACCGCTTTCTTT.

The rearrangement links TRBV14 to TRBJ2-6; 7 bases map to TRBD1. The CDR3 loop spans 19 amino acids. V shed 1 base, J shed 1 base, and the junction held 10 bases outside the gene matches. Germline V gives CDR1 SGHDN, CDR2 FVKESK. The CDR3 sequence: CASSQGAGDSLSGANVLTF. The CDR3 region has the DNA TGTGCCAGCAGCCAAGGGGCTGGGGACAGCCTTTCTGGGGCCAACGTCCTGACTTTC.

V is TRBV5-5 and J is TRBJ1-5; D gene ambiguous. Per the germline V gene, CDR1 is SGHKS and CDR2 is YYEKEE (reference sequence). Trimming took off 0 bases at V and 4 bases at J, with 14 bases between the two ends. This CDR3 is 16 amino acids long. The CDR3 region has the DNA TGTGCCAGCAGCTTGGGCCCCCAGAAGACTAATCAGCCCCAGCATTTT. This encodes CASSLGPQKTNQPQHF. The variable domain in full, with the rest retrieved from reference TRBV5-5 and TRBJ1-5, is DAGVTQSPTHLIKTRGQQVTLRCSPISGHKSVSWYQQVLGQGPQFIFQYYEKEERGRGNFPDRFSARQFPNYSSELNVNALLLGDSALYLCASSLGPQKTNQPQHFGDGTRLSIL.

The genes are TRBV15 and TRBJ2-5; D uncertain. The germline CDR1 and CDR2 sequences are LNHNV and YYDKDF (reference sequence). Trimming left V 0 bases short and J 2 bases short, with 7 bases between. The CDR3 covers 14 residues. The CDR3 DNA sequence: TGTGCCACCAGCAGAGATGGTCCGCAAGAGACCCAGTACTTC. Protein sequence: CATSRDGPQETQYF.

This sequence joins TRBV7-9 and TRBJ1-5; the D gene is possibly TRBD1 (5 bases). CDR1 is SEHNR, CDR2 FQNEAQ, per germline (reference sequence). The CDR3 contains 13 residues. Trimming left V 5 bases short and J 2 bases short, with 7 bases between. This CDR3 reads CASSRDGNQPQHF. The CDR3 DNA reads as TGTGCCAGCAGCCGGGACGGCAATCAGCCCCAGCATTTT.

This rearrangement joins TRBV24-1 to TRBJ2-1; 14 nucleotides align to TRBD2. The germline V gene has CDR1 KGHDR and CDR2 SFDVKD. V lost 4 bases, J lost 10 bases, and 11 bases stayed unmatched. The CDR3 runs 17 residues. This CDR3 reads CATSDPRLAGGPDEQFF. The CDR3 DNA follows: TGTGCCACCAGTGACCCGAGACTAGCGGGAGGGCCGGACGAGCAGTTCTTC.

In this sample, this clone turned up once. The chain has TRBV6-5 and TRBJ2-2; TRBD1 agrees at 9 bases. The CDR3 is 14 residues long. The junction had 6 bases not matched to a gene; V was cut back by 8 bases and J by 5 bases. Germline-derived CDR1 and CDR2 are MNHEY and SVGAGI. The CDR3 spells CASVKTGGTGELFF. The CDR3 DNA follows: TGTGCCAGCGTAAAGACAGGGGGGACCGGGGAGCTGTTTTTT.

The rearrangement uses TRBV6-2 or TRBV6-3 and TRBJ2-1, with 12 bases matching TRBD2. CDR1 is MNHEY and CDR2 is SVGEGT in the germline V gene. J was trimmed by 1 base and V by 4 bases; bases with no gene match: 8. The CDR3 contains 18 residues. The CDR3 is CASSSASGRAGSYNEQFF. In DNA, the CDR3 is TGTGCCAGCAGTTCTGCTAGCGGGAGGGCCGGGTCCTACAATGAGCAGTTCTTC.

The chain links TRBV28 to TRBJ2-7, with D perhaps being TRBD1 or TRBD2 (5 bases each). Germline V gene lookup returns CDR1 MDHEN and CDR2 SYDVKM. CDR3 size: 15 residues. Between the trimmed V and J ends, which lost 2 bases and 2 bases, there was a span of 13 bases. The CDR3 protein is CASSLAPGRPYEQYF. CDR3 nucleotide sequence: TGTGCCAGCAGTTTAGCTCCGGGACGGCCCTACGAGCAGTACTTC.

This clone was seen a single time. The CDR3 DNA reads TGTGCCAGCAGTGAAAGGAAGCCCTACGAGCAGTACTTC. Amino acids: CASSERKPYEQYF. The chain carries TRBV2 and TRBJ2-7; D is ambiguous. With 2 bases removed from V and 2 bases from J, the gap between germline ends came to 7 bases. The germline V gene has CDR1 SNHLY and CDR2 FYNNEI. This CDR3 has 13 residues. Supplemented by reference TRBV2 and TRBJ2-7, the full variable domain reads EPEVTQTPSHQVTQMGQEVILRCVPISNHLYFYWYRQILGQKVEFLVSFYNNEISEKSEIFDDQFSVERPDGSNFTLKIRSTKLEDSAMYFCASSERKPYEQYFGPGTRLTVT.

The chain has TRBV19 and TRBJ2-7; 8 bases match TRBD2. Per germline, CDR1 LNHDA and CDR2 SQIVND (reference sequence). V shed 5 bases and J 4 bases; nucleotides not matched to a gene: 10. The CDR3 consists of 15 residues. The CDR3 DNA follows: TGTGCCAGTAGTGCAACTAGCGGTTATTATTACGAGCAGTACTTC. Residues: CASSATSGYYYEQYF.

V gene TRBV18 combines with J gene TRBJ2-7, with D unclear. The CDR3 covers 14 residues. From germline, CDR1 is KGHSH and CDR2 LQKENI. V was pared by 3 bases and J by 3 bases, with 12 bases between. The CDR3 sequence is CASSPGRRFYEQYF. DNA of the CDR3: TGTGCCAGCTCACCGGGAAGGCGATTCTACGAGCAGTACTTC.

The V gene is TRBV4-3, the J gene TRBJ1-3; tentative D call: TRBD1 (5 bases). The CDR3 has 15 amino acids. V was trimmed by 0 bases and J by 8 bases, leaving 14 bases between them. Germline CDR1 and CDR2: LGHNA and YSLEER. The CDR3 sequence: CASSQDGGKGYTIYF. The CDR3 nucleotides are TGCGCCAGCAGCCAAGACGGGGGAAAGGGATACACCATATATTTT.

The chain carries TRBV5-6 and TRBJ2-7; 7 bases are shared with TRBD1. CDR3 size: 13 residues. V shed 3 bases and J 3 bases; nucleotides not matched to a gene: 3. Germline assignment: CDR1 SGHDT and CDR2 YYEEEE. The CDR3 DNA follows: TGTGCCAGCAGCTCCACAGGGGACTACGAGCAGTACTTC. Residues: CASSSTGDYEQYF.

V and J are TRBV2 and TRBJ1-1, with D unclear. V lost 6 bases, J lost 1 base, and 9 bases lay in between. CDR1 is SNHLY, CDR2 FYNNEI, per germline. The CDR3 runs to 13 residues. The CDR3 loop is CASRAVGNTEAFF. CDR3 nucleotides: TGTGCCAGCAGGGCAGTGGGGAACACTGAAGCTTTCTTT.